A selection of T cell receptor beta chains follows, all from one sample in a study of cytomegalovirus exposure and HLA in healthy donors. Sequencing used immunoSEQ multiplex PCR; TCRdb keeps in-frame clones, though not all of them. The data show around 150,000 clones, with around 79% seen just once and roughly 2.8% held by the top ten. The specimen was PBMCs. The receptors stem from a middle-aged woman in good health and CMV-seropositive. Both conserved end residues are part of each CDR3. A D gene is named only where the DNA matches it firmly. Size is stated for part of the rows, as once, few or many counts, or as a class when the clone is expanded.

v_gene	abundance	d_gene	j_gene	CDR3aa	CDR3nt
TRBV28	NA	NA	TRBJ1-2	CASSLERGGYTF	TGTGCCAGCAGTTTGGAAAGGGGAGGCTACACCTTC
TRBV5-1	once	TRBD1	TRBJ1-6	CASKQTGDPPLHF	TGCGCCAGCAAGCAAACAGGGGACCCACCCCTCCACTTT
TRBV13	NA	NA	TRBJ2-7	CASSPRGGVGNEQYF	TGTGCCAGCAGCCCCCGGGGCGGGGTCGGAAACGAGCAGTACTTC
TRBV4-3	NA	NA	TRBJ2-1	CASSPQPPVGGSYNEQFF	TGCGCCAGCAGCCCTCAACCTCCTGTGGGGGGTTCCTACAATGAGCAGTTCTTC
TRBV6-5	NA	NA	TRBJ2-1	CASSYTSLHEQFF	TGTGCCAGCAGTTATACTAGTTTGCATGAGCAGTTCTTC
TRBV5-4	NA	TRBD2	TRBJ2-1	CASSFPSGGGQFF	TGTGCCAGCAGCTTCCCTAGCGGGGGGGGGCAGTTCTTC
TRBV11-3	NA	TRBD2	TRBJ2-3	CASSSGTSPSTDTQYF	TGTGCCAGCAGCTCCGGGACTAGCCCTAGCACAGATACGCAGTATTTT
TRBV19	NA	NA	TRBJ1-4	CASSSREASTNEKLFF	TGTGCCAGTAGTTCGCGGGAGGCCTCAACTAATGAAAAACTGTTTTTT
TRBV19	NA	NA	TRBJ1-1	CASSKGLGGLNTEAFF	TGTGCCAGTAGTAAGGGTCTGGGGGGACTTAACACTGAAGCTTTCTTT
TRBV6-6	NA	NA	TRBJ1-5	CASSYSGEYSNQPQHF	TGTGCCAGCAGTTACTCCGGGGAGTATAGCAATCAGCCCCAGCATTTT
TRBV19	NA	NA	TRBJ1-5	CAGSPGQYSNQPQHF	TGTGCCGGTAGTCCCGGACAGTATAGCAATCAGCCCCAGCATTTT
TRBV9	NA	TRBD2	TRBJ2-7	CASSVLARTSGWSEQYF	TGTGCCAGCAGCGTACTTGCGCGGACTAGCGGGTGGTCCGAGCAGTACTTC
TRBV2	NA	TRBD1	TRBJ1-2	CASSAQGAGGYTF	TGTGCCAGCAGTGCACAGGGGGCGGGCGGCTACACCTTC
TRBV27	NA	NA	TRBJ2-1	CASSLRLGANNEQFF	TGTGCCAGCAGTTTGAGACTAGGGGCGAACAATGAGCAGTTCTTC
TRBV10-3	few	NA	TRBJ2-7	CAIRAGEYEQYF	TGTGCCATCAGGGCAGGGGAATACGAGCAGTACTTC